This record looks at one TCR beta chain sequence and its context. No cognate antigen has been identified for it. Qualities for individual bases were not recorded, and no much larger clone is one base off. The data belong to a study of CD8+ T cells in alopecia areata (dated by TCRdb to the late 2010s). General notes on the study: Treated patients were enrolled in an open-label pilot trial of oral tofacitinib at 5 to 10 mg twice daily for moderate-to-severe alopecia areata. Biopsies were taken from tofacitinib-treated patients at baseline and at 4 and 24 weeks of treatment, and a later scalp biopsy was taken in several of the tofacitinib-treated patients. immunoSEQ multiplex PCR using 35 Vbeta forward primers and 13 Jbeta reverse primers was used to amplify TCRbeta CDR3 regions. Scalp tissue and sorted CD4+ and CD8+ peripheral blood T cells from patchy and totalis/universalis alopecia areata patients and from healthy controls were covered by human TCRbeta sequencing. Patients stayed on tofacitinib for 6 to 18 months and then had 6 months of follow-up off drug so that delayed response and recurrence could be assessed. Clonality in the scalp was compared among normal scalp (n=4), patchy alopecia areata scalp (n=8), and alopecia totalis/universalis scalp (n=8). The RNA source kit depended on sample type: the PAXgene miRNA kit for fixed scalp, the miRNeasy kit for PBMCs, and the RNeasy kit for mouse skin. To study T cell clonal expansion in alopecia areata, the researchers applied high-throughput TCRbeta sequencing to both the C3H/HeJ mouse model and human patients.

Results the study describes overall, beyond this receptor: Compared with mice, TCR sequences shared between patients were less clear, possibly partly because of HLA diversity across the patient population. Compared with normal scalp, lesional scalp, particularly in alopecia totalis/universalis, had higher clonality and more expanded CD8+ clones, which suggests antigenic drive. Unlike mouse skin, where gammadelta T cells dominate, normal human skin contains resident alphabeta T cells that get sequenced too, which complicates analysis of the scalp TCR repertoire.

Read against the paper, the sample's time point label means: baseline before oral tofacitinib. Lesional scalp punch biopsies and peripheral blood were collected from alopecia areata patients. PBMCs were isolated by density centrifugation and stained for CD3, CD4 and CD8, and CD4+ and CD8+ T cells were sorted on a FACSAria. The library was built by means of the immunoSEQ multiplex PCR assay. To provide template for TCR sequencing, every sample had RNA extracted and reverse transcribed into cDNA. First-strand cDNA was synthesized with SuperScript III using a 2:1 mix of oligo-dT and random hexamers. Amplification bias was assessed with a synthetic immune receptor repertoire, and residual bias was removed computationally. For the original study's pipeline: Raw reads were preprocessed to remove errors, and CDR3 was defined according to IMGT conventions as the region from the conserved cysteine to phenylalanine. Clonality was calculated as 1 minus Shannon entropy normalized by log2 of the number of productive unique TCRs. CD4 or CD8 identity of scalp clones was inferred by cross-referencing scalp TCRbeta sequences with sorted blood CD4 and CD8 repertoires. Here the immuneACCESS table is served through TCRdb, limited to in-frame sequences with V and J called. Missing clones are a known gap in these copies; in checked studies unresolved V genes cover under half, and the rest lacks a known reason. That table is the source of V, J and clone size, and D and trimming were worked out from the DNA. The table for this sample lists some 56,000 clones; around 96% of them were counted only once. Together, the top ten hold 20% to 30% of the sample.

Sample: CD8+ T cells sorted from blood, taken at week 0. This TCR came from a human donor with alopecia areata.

The CDR3 amino acid sequence is: CASSLVLGTGSSYEQYF. The nucleotides read TGCGCCAGCAGCCTTGTTCTGGGGACAGGGAGCTCCTACGAGCAGTACTTC. The rearrangement combines TRBV4-1 with TRBJ2-7, with 9 junctional bases fitting TRBD1. Reading from cysteine to phenylalanine, the CDR3 counts 17 amino acids. Only the CDR3 DNA is retained, 51 bases long and in frame from the first base. The germline V gene specifies MGHRA as CDR1 and YSYEKL as CDR2. Trimming leaves V shorter by 4 bases and J shorter by 0 bases, with the junction holding 10 bases beyond the gene matches.